The sequence of this T cell receptor beta chain was determined in a study of T cells after yellow fever vaccination. Looking at the study overall: Low-cell-number fractions were prepared with SMART-Seq v4 Ultra Low Input. Study-level findings and limits: Contaminants from the bulk population, in the form of abundant clonotypes, could be found in FACS-sorted repertoires. On re-exposure, the response was weaker but peaked faster, at day 5 versus 15.

This clonotype was seen more than once but under ten times. Its antigen remains unidentified. Template switching with 5'RACE generated the TCR cDNA and added a universal primer site and UMIs. TCRdb passed the 5' RACE reads through MiXCR, listing each CDR3 protein once. The repertoire consists of hundreds of thousands of distinct CDR3 sequences, with around an eighth occurring once and the leading ten covering about an eighth. Germline V gives CDR1 SQVTM, CDR2 ANQGSEA. This CDR3 has 13 amino acids. The ends were cut back, 8 bases at V and 2 bases at J, with 14 bases in the middle. The sample was PBMCs, taken on the day of the yellow fever booster vaccination. This clonotype was obtained from a man in his thirties or forties who received the YFV17D yellow fever vaccine. The V and J genes are TRBV29-1 and TRBJ2-3; perhaps D is TRBD1 or TRBD2 (6 bases each). This chain's CDR3 is CSSSGAYTDTQYF. In DNA form, the CDR3 reads TGCAGCTCTTCGGGGGCCTACACAGATACGCAGTATTTT.